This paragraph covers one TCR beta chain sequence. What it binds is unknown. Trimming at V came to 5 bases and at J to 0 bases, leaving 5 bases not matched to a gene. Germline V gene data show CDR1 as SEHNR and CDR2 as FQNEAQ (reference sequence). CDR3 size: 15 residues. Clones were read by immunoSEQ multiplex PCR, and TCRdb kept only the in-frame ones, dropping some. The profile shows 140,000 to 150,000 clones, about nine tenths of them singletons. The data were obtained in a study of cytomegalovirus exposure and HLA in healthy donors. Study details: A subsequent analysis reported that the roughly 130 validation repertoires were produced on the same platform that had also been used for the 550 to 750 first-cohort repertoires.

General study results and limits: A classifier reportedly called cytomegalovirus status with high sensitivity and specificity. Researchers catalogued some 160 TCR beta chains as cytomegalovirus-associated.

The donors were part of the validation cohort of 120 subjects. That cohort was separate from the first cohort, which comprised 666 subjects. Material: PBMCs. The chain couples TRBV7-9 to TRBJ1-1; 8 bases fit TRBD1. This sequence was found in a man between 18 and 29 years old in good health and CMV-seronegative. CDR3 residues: CASSPRQGMNTEAFF. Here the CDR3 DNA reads TGTGCCAGCAGCCCGCGACAGGGGATGAACACTGAAGCTTTCTTT. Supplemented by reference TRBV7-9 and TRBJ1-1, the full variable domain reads DTGVSQNPRHKITKRGQNVTFRCDPISEHNRLYWYRQTLGQGPEFLTYFQNEAQLEKSRLLSDRFSAERPKGSFSTLEIQRTEQGDSAMYLCASSPRQGMNTEAFFGQGTRLTVV.